Described below is a single TCR beta chain sequence and its context. Primers for the PCR totalled 60 Vbeta and 13 Jbeta. Produced via immunoSEQ multiplex PCR; TCRdb's table is partial and in-frame only. This table has 120,000 or so clones, 65% to 75% appearing once. This specimen belongs to a study of cytomegalovirus exposure and HLA in healthy donors. This CDR3 region has 16 residues. From germline, CDR1 is LGHNA and CDR2 YNFKEQ. Unmatched junction bases numbered 10, after V lost 3 bases and J lost 5 bases. The sample was PBMCs. The sequence came from a man aged 40-50 years in good health and CMV-seropositive. The chain has TRBV4-2 and TRBJ2-5; 9 nucleotides line up with TRBD2. For the CDR3, the DNA is TGTGCCAGCAGCCAGGGGACTAGCAAGGAGTCGGAGACCCAGTACTTC. Protein: CASSQGTSKESETQYF.